This T cell receptor beta chain came from a study of cytomegalovirus exposure and HLA in healthy donors. CDR1 is MNHEY, CDR2 SMNVEV, per germline (reference sequence). V shed 5 bases, J shed 0 bases, and the junction held 7 bases outside the gene matches. CDR3 size: 16 residues. Primers for the PCR totalled 60 Vbeta and 13 Jbeta. Clones were sequenced by immunoSEQ multiplex PCR, and TCRdb holds only the in-frame ones, with some missing. The repertoire holds 65,000 or so clones, with 77% as singletons. A note on this clone: Its matching antigen is unknown.

Study-wide points: Further analysis was carried out later, and it showed several of the most significant clusters appearing linked to common viral pathogens.

The chain is built from TRBV27 and TRBJ1-5; 7 bases agree with TRBD1. Sequencing was carried out using PBMCs. This TCR was sampled from a woman in her thirties or forties in good health and CMV-seropositive. Written as DNA, the CDR3 is TGTGCCAGCAGTGCTAAGACAGGGAATAGCAATCAGCCCCAGCATTTT. Residues: CASSAKTGNSNQPQHF.